This entry concerns a single TCR beta chain. The data stem from a study of blood T cell repertoires in COVID-19. Germline V gene data show CDR1 as SEHNR and CDR2 as FQNEAQ (reference sequence). This CDR3 has 15 amino acids. J was trimmed by 5 bases and V by 6 bases; bases with no gene match: 10. This table comes from immunoSEQ multiplex PCR, and its TCRdb copy is limited to in-frame clones, with some not included. There are around 120,000 clones in the sample; 70% to 90% occur only once, and 2% to 2.5% lies in the top ten. The V gene is TRBV7-9, the J gene TRBJ1-5, with 7 positions matching TRBD1. The specimen was peripheral blood. The receptor was derived from a man aged 30 to 39 with acute or convalescent COVID-19. This chain's CDR3 is CASSSGTDSYQPQHF. For the CDR3, the DNA is TGTGCCAGCAGTTCCGGGACAGACTCTTATCAGCCCCAGCATTTT.